The present entry profiles one TCR beta chain with its context. Its antigen remains unknown. The repertoire was sequenced with immunoSEQ multiplex PCR; TCRdb's copy has only in-frame clones and lacks some. The table records roughly 66,000 clones, about four fifths of them present only once. The source of the sample is a study of OX40 agonist ivuxolimab in advanced cancers. Across the study: Patient treatment consisted of intravenous ivuxolimab administration every 2 weeks at 0.01 to 10 mg/kg. About 44% of patients had received prior checkpoint inhibitor therapy.

Whole-study results and caveats: Some of the lowest clonal expansion was seen in partial responders at 0.1-3.0 mg/kg. Some patients without response likewise showed low normalized clonal expansion.

Trimming cost V 4 bases and J 8 bases; bases outside gene matches: 15. The CDR3 has 17 residues. Per germline, CDR1 SGHAT and CDR2 FQNNGV. Sample: CD4+ or CD8+ T cells sorted from blood, taken in a trial of the OX40 agonist ivuxolimab. The gene calls are TRBV11-2 and TRBJ2-1, with 9 bases identical to TRBD2. The clonotype comes from an adult with an advanced solid tumor such as melanoma, head and neck, liver or kidney cancer. CDR3 bases: TGTGCCAGCAGCTCAGCTCCTAGCGCGGGGGGGCTGGATGAGCAGTTCTTC. Translating gives CASSSAPSAGGLDEQFF.